These T cell receptor beta chains were read from a single sample in a study of OX40 agonist ivuxolimab in advanced cancers. Some clones are missing from TCRdb's copy, which holds only in-frame ones; the method was immunoSEQ multiplex PCR. The sample comprises about 48,000 clones, around 87% of which are singletons, and 1.5% to 2% rests with the top ten. This sample comprised CD4+ or CD8+ T cells sorted from blood, obtained in a trial of the OX40 agonist ivuxolimab. The receptors originated from an adult with an advanced solid tumor such as melanoma, head and neck, liver or kidney cancer. The CDR3 runs from the conserved cysteine through the conserved F or W. The D gene is left open where the match is weak. For some rows the clone size is stated as once, few or many, or as a class when expanded; others skip it.

clone size	V gene	J gene	D gene	CDR3 DNA	CDR3 protein
.	TRBV6-1	TRBJ2-7	.	TGTGCCAGCGGTAGGCTACAGGGCTACGAGCAGTACTTC	CASGRLQGYEQYF
.	TRBV7-2	TRBJ2-2	.	TGTGCCAGCAGCTTAGTCTATACTACCGGGGAGCTGTTTTTT	CASSLVYTTGELFF
.	TRBV7-2	TRBJ2-3	.	TGTGCCAGCAGCTTAGCGCAGGGAAGGAGCACAGATACGCAGTATTTT	CASSLAQGRSTDTQYF
.	TRBV19	TRBJ1-5	TRBD1	TGTGCCAGTAAAGACAGGGGAAGCAATCAGCCCCAGCATTTT	CASKDRGSNQPQHF
once	TRBV5-6	TRBJ1-1	.	TGTGCCAGCAGCTTGCAGGGGACGAAAACTGAAGCTTTCTTT	CASSLQGTKTEAFF
.	TRBV9	TRBJ1-1	.	TGTGCCAGCAGCGTAGCGGGGAACACTGAAGCTTTCTTT	CASSVAGNTEAFF
once	TRBV5-4	TRBJ2-7	.	TGTGCCAGCAGCATAGCGCACTCCTACGAGCAGTACTTC	CASSIAHSYEQYF
once	TRBV13	TRBJ2-7	TRBD1	TGTGCCAGCAGGGGAACAGGGGAAGGTTACGAGCAGTACTTC	CASRGTGEGYEQYF
.	TRBV5-4	TRBJ2-2	TRBD1	TGTGCCAGCAGCATGGACAGGGCCGTCGGGGAGCTGTTTTTT	CASSMDRAVGELFF
.	TRBV11-2	TRBJ2-3	.	TGTGCCAGCAGCTTAGATGTGATGAGCACAGATACGCAGTATTTT	CASSLDVMSTDTQYF
.	TRBV30	TRBJ1-3	.	TGTGCCTGGAGAGGGACCGACAGCTTCTCTGGAAACACCATATATTTT	CAWRGTDSFSGNTIYF
.	TRBV9	TRBJ2-1	.	TGTGCCAGCAGCCCGTCACGAATTATCCAGGGGGGTCCATACAATGAGCAGTTCTTC	CASSPSRIIQGGPYNEQFF
few	TRBV6-5	TRBJ2-7	TRBD1	TGTGCCAGCCGGCTCTATGGACAGGGGGCTTACGAGCAGTACTTC	CASRLYGQGAYEQYF
once	TRBV6-4	TRBJ1-2	TRBD1	TGTGCCACCCCGGGACAGGGCATTGGCTACACCTTC	CATPGQGIGYTF
.	TRBV7-2	TRBJ2-3	TRBD2	TGTGCCAGCAGCTCGGGACTAGCCACCGATACGCAGTATTTT	CASSSGLATDTQYF
.	TRBV20-1	TRBJ1-1	.	TGCAGTGCTGTGGGAAACACTGAAGCTTTCTTT	CSAVGNTEAFF
.	TRBV6-4	TRBJ2-1	.	TGTGCCAGCAGTGTCGAACCGTCGAGCTCCTACAATGAGCAGTTCTTC	CASSVEPSSSYNEQFF
.	TRBV19	TRBJ1-3	.	TGTGCCAGTAGTATTCGCTCTGGAAACACCATATATTTT	CASSIRSGNTIYF
.	TRBV4-2	TRBJ2-7	TRBD1	TGTGCCAGCAGCCAGCCCTCCGGGACAGGGGAATCCTACGAGCAGTACTTC	CASSQPSGTGESYEQYF
.	TRBV9	TRBJ2-1	.	TGTGCCAGCAGCAAACTAGAATGGGGATACAATGAGCAGTTCTTC	CASSKLEWGYNEQFF
.	TRBV18	TRBJ1-1	.	TGTGCCAGCTCACCCCCGCAGGGTGGGAACACTGAAGCTTTCTTT	CASSPPQGGNTEAFF
.	TRBV6-1	TRBJ2-1	TRBD2	TGTGCCAGCAGTGAAGAAGCGGGAGAGCGGGAGCAGTTCTTC	CASSEEAGEREQFF
.	TRBV27	TRBJ2-7	.	TGTGCCAGCAGTTTCCGCCCAGGGCCCTACGAGCAGTACTTC	CASSFRPGPYEQYF
.	TRBV9	TRBJ2-7	.	TGTGCCAGCAGCGTCGGCATCAGCTCCTACGAGCAGTACTTC	CASSVGISSYEQYF
.	TRBV9	TRBJ1-2	TRBD1	TGTGCCAGCAGCCCTGGACAGGGCTATGGCTACACCTTC	CASSPGQGYGYTF
.	TRBV11-2	TRBJ1-5	.	TGTGCCAGCAGCTTGGCGGCAGATCAGCCCCAGCATTTT	CASSLAADQPQHF
.	TRBV2	TRBJ2-2	.	TGTGCCAGCAGTGAGGCTAGCCCTAGGACCACCGGGGAGCTGTTTTTT	CASSEASPRTTGELFF
.	TRBV6-5	TRBJ1-1	.	TGTGCCAGCAGCAGGACAGAGAACACTGAAGCTTTCTTT	CASSRTENTEAFF
.	TRBV7-2	TRBJ1-1	.	TGTGCCAGCAGCTTATCCGGCACTGAAGCTTTCTTT	CASSLSGTEAFF
once	TRBV18	TRBJ2-1	TRBD2	TGTGCCAGCTCACCCCCGGGACTAGCGGGAGTTTGGGAGCAGTTCTTC	CASSPPGLAGVWEQFF
.	TRBV5-1	TRBJ2-2	.	TGCGCCAGCAGCTTGGGGGTTCAGACAGCGAACACCGGGGAGCTGTTTTTT	CASSLGVQTANTGELFF
.	TRBV5-1	TRBJ2-2	TRBD1	TGCGCCAGCAGCTTGAGCCCGGACAGGGGCACCGGGGAGCTGTTTTTT	CASSLSPDRGTGELFF
.	TRBV10-3	TRBJ1-1	.	TGTGCCATCAGTGAAACAGGCCAGGGCACTGAAGCTTTCTTT	CAISETGQGTEAFF
few	TRBV27	TRBJ1-2	.	TGTGCCAGCAGTTTAGGTCCCCCCTATGGCTACACCTTC	CASSLGPPYGYTF
once	TRBV6-5	TRBJ2-7	.	TGTGCCAGCAGGCCAATTGAATCGGACTACGAGCAGTACTTC	CASRPIESDYEQYF
.	TRBV5-1	TRBJ2-7	TRBD1	TGCGCCAGCAGCGGGACAGGGGGCTTCTACGAGCAGTACTTC	CASSGTGGFYEQYF
few	TRBV2	TRBJ1-1	TRBD1	TGTGCCAGCAGGGGACAGGGGAACACTGAAGCTTTCTTT	CASRGQGNTEAFF
.	TRBV5-1	TRBJ1-4	TRBD1	TGCGCCAGCAGCACCGAGGGACAGGGTAATGAAAAACTGTTTTTT	CASSTEGQGNEKLFF
.	TRBV18	TRBJ1-4	.	TGTGCCAGCTCACCACTGGGGGGTTCCTATGCAACTAATGAAAAACTGTTTTTT	CASSPLGGSYATNEKLFF
.	TRBV6-1	TRBJ1-6	.	TGTGCCAGCAGTGAACAGGGGAATTCACCCCTCCACTTT	CASSEQGNSPLHF
.	TRBV11-2	TRBJ2-6	.	TGTGCCAGCAGCTCCCTCTCTCAGGCTTGGCTTTCTGGGGCCAACGTCCTGACTTTC	CASSSLSQAWLSGANVLTF
.	TRBV11-1	TRBJ2-2	TRBD1	TGTGCCAGCAGCGCGGACAGGTTGAACACCGGGGAGCTGTTTTTT	CASSADRLNTGELFF
.	TRBV7-6	TRBJ2-3	.	TGTGCCAGCAGCTTAATGGCCGGGACTAGCACAGATACGCAGTATTTT	CASSLMAGTSTDTQYF
.	TRBV9	TRBJ2-7	.	TGTGCCAGCAGCGCGGGCGGACAGCTAACCTACGAGCAGTACTTC	CASSAGGQLTYEQYF
.	TRBV4-1	TRBJ1-3	TRBD1	TGCGCCAGCAGCCAACCATTTGACAGGGGCAACACCATATATTTT	CASSQPFDRGNTIYF
.	TRBV2	TRBJ1-6	.	TGTGCCAGCAGCCAGGGTCAAGGCTCACCCCTCCACTTT	CASSQGQGSPLHF
.	TRBV29-1	TRBJ2-2	.	TGCAGCGTTGAAGAGTTAAAGGGGAACACCGGGGAGCTGTTTTTT	CSVEELKGNTGELFF
.	TRBV11-3	TRBJ1-6	.	TGTGCCAGCAGCTTAGGAAGGGCTAATTCACCCCTCCACTTT	CASSLGRANSPLHF
.	TRBV19	TRBJ2-3	TRBD2	TGTGCCAGTAGTTTGGGACTAGCGGGGGGCACAGATACGCAGTATTTT	CASSLGLAGGTDTQYF